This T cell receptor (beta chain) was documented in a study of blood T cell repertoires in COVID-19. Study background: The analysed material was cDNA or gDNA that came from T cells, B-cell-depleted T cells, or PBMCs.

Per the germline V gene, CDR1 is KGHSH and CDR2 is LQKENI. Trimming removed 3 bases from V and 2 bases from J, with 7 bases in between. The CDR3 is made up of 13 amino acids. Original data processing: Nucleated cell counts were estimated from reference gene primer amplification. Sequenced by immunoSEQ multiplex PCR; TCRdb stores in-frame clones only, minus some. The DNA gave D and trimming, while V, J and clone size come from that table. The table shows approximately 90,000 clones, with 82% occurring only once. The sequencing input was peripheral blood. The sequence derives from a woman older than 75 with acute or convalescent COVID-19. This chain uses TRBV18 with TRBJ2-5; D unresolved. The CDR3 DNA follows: TGTGCCAGCTCACCCGGGTTGCAAGAGACCCAGTACTTC. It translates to CASSPGLQETQYF.